The next 21 T cell receptor beta chains were all read from a single sample in a study of CD8+CD57+ T cells in acquired aplastic anemia. Genomic DNA served as template for TCR beta VDJ and CDR3 profiling. TCRdb re-analysed the reads in MiXCR, keeping a single row per CDR3 protein. The sample consists of around 180,000 distinct CDR3 sequences, 50% to 75% of them appearing once. Specimen: sorted CD4+, CD8+, or CD8+CD57+ T cells (not recorded which) from PBMCs. Receptor source: a human donor with severe aplastic anemia or a healthy control (not recorded which).

V is TRBV7-8 and J is TRBJ1-1; no firm D call. V was trimmed by 8 bases and J by 1 base, leaving 11 bases between them. CDR3 size: 13 residues. The germline CDR1 and CDR2 sequences are SGHVS and FQNEAQ. The CDR3 sequence: CASSGQKNTEAFF. In DNA form, the CDR3 reads TGTGCCAGCTCTGGGCAAAAGAACACTGAAGCTTTCTTT.

This clonotype was seen just once. The V call is TRBV24-1, the J call TRBJ2-5; 7 bases fit TRBD1. The CDR3 is 14 residues long. Unmatched junction bases numbered 14, after V lost 12 bases and J lost 5 bases. Germline V gene data show CDR1 as KGHDR and CDR2 as SFDVKD. The CDR3 reads CASKPPTGSETQYF. The DNA of the CDR3 is TGTGCCTCGAAACCCCCGACAGGGTCGGAGACCCAGTACTTC.

A few counts support this clonotype. V usage is TRBV20-1 and J usage is TRBJ1-1, with D perhaps matching TRBD1 (5 bases). CDR3 size: 14 residues. V lost 6 bases, J lost 0 bases, and 14 bases lay in between. The V gene's germline CDR1 is DFQATT and CDR2 SNEGSKA (reference sequence). CDR3 in DNA: TGCAGTGCCGCGCAGGGAAGTTTGAACACTGAAGCTTTCTTT. Translated, it gives CSAAQGSLNTEAFF.

This clonotype was counted a single time. A junction end diverges from the germline sequence, so it may reflect a read error. The V and J genes are TRBV29-1 and TRBJ2-2; 9 bases map to TRBD1. This CDR3 has 13 amino acids. The V gene's germline CDR1 is SQVTM and CDR2 ANQGSEA. CDR3 protein: CGVVGQGSGELFF. For the CDR3, the DNA is TGCGGCGTTGTTGGACAGGGGAGCGGGGAGCTGTTTTTT.

V and J are TRBV19 and TRBJ2-3; 10 nucleotides line up with TRBD2. V shed 4 bases and J 1 base; nucleotides not matched to a gene: 5. CDR1 is LNHDA and CDR2 is SQIVND in the germline V gene (reference sequence). The CDR3 totals 16 residues. CDR3 coding DNA: TGTGCCAGTAGTAAGCGGGAGGGCCGCGGCACAGATACGCAGTATTTT. The encoded protein is CASSKREGRGTDTQYF.

This clonotype turned up a few times. This sequence joins TRBV20-1 and TRBJ1-5, with TRBD1 as a possible D gene (5 bases). CDR3 length: 13 residues. The germline gives CDR1 DFQATT, CDR2 SNEGSKA (reference sequence). With 8 bases removed from V and 6 bases from J, the gap between germline ends came to 17 bases. The CDR3 region has the DNA TGCAGTACCACTACAGGTTCAGGTCAGCCCCAGCATTTT. Translated, it gives CSTTTGSGQPQHF.

The chain couples TRBV25-1 to TRBJ1-1, with 7 bases matching TRBD1. The germline V gene has CDR1 MGHDK and CDR2 SYGVNS. The CDR3 contains 14 residues. After removal of 4 bases from V and 4 bases from J, the junction contained 6 bases not matched to a gene. The DNA for the CDR3 is TGTGCCAGCAGTGTTCCCCAGGGGGGCACTGAAGCTTTCTTT. Its translation is CASSVPQGGTEAFF.

The chain uses TRBV10-3 and TRBJ2-3, with 7 bases that match TRBD1. The CDR3 has 15 residues. CDR1 is ENHRY, CDR2 SYGVKD, per germline. V lost 10 bases and J lost 0; bases outside the gene matches: 10. The chain's CDR3 is CATTEEQGSTDTQYF. CDR3 sequence (DNA): TGTGCCACCACCGAGGAACAGGGGAGCACAGATACGCAGTATTTT.

V and J are TRBV9 and TRBJ1-2, with D uncertain. Germline values: CDR1 SGDLS, CDR2 YYNGEE. The CDR3 has 15 amino acids. Trimming cost V 0 bases and J 4 bases, with 13 bases left between them. Written as DNA, the CDR3 is TGTGCCAGCAGCGTAGATGAAGGGCTGATCTATGGCTACACCTTC. Protein product: CASSVDEGLIYGYTF.

The chain has TRBV19 and TRBJ2-7, with D possibly TRBD1 on 5 matching bases. This CDR3 region has 13 residues. From germline, CDR1 is LNHDA and CDR2 SQIVND (reference sequence). Between the trimmed V and J ends, which lost 8 bases and 4 bases, there was a span of 15 bases. The CDR3 spells CASAQGARYEQYF. CDR3 sequence (DNA): TGTGCCAGTGCCCAAGGGGCGAGATACGAGCAGTACTTC. Drawing the rest from reference TRBV19 and TRBJ2-7, the complete variable domain is DGGITQSPKYLFRKEGQNVTLSCEQNLNHDAMYWYRQDPGQGLRLIYYSQIVNDFQKGDIAEGYSVSREKKESFPLTVTSAQKNPTAFYLCASAQGARYEQYFGPGTRLTVT.

At least ten counts were recorded for this clonotype. The chain carries TRBV12-3 or TRBV12-4 and TRBJ2-2; D is undetermined. The CDR3 contains 14 residues. The V and J ends lost 6 bases and 6 bases respectively, with 14 bases between them. The DNA of the CDR3 is TGTGCCAGCAGCCCCGAAAGATACGCCGGGGAGCTGTTTTTT. This encodes CASSPERYAGELFF.

This clonotype appeared a few times. A single base separates this from a much larger clone, so it may be a read error. The V call is TRBV13, the J call TRBJ2-3, with D maybe TRBD2 (6 bases). The CDR3 extends over 13 amino acids. The germline V gene encodes CDR1 PRHDT and CDR2 FYEKMQ (reference sequence). The CDR3 nucleotides are TGTGCCAGCATGAACCTAGCGTCAGATACGCAGTGTTTT. Its protein product is CASMNLASDTQCF.

The chain links TRBV7-9 to TRBJ2-3, with no clear D. Trimming pared 1 base from V and 0 bases from J, leaving 5 bases between. Germline CDR1 and CDR2: SEHNR and FQNEAQ (reference sequence). The CDR3 sequence is 14 residues long. As DNA, the CDR3 is TGTGCCAGCAGCTTAGGCCCCAGCACAGATACGCAGTATTTT. Protein product: CASSLGPSTDTQYF.

This clonotype showed up just once. J is TRBJ2-7 and V is TRBV20-1; possibly TRBD2 for D (5 bases). With 0 bases removed from V and 2 bases from J, the gap between germline ends came to 17 bases. The CDR3 is made up of 16 amino acids. The germline gives CDR1 DFQATT, CDR2 SNEGSKA (reference sequence). CDR3 residues: CSARDGIRDSTYEQYF. CDR3 bases: TGCAGTGCTAGAGATGGGATCCGGGATTCAACCTACGAGCAGTACTTC.

The chain joins TRBV29-1 to TRBJ1-2; unclear D gene. The CDR3 sequence is 12 residues long. The V end was cut by 2 bases, the J end by 3 bases, with 7 bases between. Germline V gene data show CDR1 as SQVTM and CDR2 as ANQGSEA. CDR3 loop: CSVESSYYGYTF. As DNA, the CDR3 is TGCAGCGTTGAATCGTCCTACTATGGCTACACCTTC.

The J gene is TRBJ1-1, the V gene TRBV19; TRBD1 might be the D (6 bases). The CDR3 is 13 amino acids. V lost 9 bases and J 6 bases, leaving 17 bases between the germline ends. Germline V CDR1 and CDR2: LNHDA, SQIVND (reference sequence). In nucleotides, the CDR3 is TGTGCCAGCAGCCGGCAGGGGTGGGCTGAAGCTTTCTTT. This translates into CASSRQGWAEAFF.

The rearrangement uses TRBV7-9 and TRBJ2-5, with D maybe TRBD1 (6 bases). CDR1 and CDR2 (germline): SEHNR, FQNEAQ (reference sequence). Trimming took 5 bases from V and 2 from J, leaving 12 bases between them. The CDR3 is 14 amino acids. The CDR3 DNA follows: TGTGCCAGCAGCCCCGACAGGAGACAAGAGACCCAGTACTTC. This translates into CASSPDRRQETQYF.

Only a few counts were recorded for this clonotype. The rearrangement joins TRBV10-2 to TRBJ1-2, with D maybe TRBD1 (5 bases). CDR3 size: 14 residues. Germline values: CDR1 WSHSY, CDR2 SAAADI. Between the trimmed V and J ends, which lost 0 bases and 4 bases, there was a span of 9 bases. This CDR3 reads CASSESPGPYGYTF. The CDR3 DNA follows: TGCGCCAGCAGTGAGTCGCCGGGGCCCTATGGCTACACCTTC.

This clonotype appeared once. The CDR3 carries no conserved terminal phenylalanine or tryptophan, so it likely arises from a read error. The chain links TRBV10-2 to TRBJ2-7; D is unclear. This CDR3 has 15 amino acids. V lost 2 bases and J lost 2, with 13 bases in between. Germline V gene data show CDR1 as WSHSY and CDR2 as SAAADI. CDR3 coding DNA: TGCGCCAGCAGTGAGGGGGTGGCAGGTCCCTACGAGCAGTACCTC. It specifies CASSEGVAGPYEQYL.

In this sample, this clonotype turned up once. This may stem from a read error, because a much larger clone lies one nucleotide away. The chain employs TRBV15 and TRBJ1-3; D may be TRBD1 (5 bases). CDR1 and CDR2 (germline): LNHNV, YYDKDF (reference sequence). The CDR3 is 17 amino acids. The CDR3 coding sequence is TGTGGCACCAGCAGAGAGCACAGGCTGAGCTCTGGAAACACCATATATTTT. This gives the protein CGTSREHRLSSGNTIYF.

This chain links TRBV7-8 with TRBJ1-1, with D unclear. This CDR3 has 13 residues. Looked up from germline, CDR1 is SGHVS and CDR2 is FQNEAQ. Trimming left V 1 base short and J 7 bases short, with 10 bases between. The CDR3, as DNA: TGTGCCAGCAGCTTAGAGGTTGGTCTTGAAGCTTTCTTT. Its translation: CASSLEVGLEAFF.